These T cell receptor beta chains were read from a single sample in a study of T cell changes during pregnancy in multiple sclerosis. Sequencing used immunoSEQ multiplex PCR; TCRdb keeps in-frame clones, though not all of them. The sample lists 70,000 to 100,000 clones; roughly 95% were seen once. The sequencing used peripheral blood, collected in the third trimester of pregnancy. Every receptor here comes from a female donor in good health, enrolled as a control in a pregnancy study. Both conserved end residues are part of each CDR3. The order of the fields is D gene, V gene, clone size, CDR3 length, J gene, CDR3 protein, CDR3 DNA. The D gene is left open where the match is weak. Clone size is not always given. Where it is, it says once, few, many or a class for expanded clones.

TRBD1	TRBV7-6	.	14	TRBJ2-7	CASSPLGQGYEQYF	TGTGCCAGCAGCCCGCTAGGACAGGGCTACGAGCAGTACTTC
TRBD2	TRBV7-2	once	16	TRBJ2-1	CASSVSGTRGFHEQFF	TGTGCCAGCAGCGTATCCGGGACTAGAGGTTTCCATGAGCAGTTCTTC
.	TRBV6-1	few	13	TRBJ1-1	CASSEEGWAEAFF	TGTGCCAGCAGTGAAGAGGGGTGGGCTGAAGCTTTCTTT
.	TRBV5-6	.	16	TRBJ2-7	CASSSPGDVLSYEQYF	TGTGCCAGCAGCTCTCCAGGGGACGTACTCTCCTACGAGCAGTACTTC
.	TRBV11-2	.	13	TRBJ2-3	CASSLPGADTQYF	TGTGCCAGCAGCTTGCCGGGGGCAGATACGCAGTATTTT
.	TRBV7-2	.	14	TRBJ2-7	CASSLYTGTYEQYF	TGTGCCAGCAGCTTATATACAGGGACCTACGAGCAGTACTTC
.	TRBV4-1	.	17	TRBJ1-4	CASSQVPLIRANEKLFF	TGCGCCAGCAGCCAAGTCCCCCTAATACGGGCTAATGAAAAACTGTTTTTT
.	TRBV11-2	.	13	TRBJ2-5	CASSVGEALDQYF	TGTGCCAGCAGCGTAGGGGAGGCTTTGGACCAGTACTTC
TRBD1	TRBV18	.	17	TRBJ1-4	CASSPPRDSATNEKLFF	TGTGCCAGCTCACCACCTCGGGACAGTGCAACTAATGAAAAACTGTTTTTT
.	TRBV19	.	13	TRBJ1-1	CASKVSRGTEAFF	TGTGCCAGTAAGGTCAGTCGGGGCACTGAAGCTTTCTTT
.	TRBV28	.	17	TRBJ1-2	CASSSGGGAQANYGYTF	TGTGCCAGCAGCTCCGGTGGGGGGGCTCAAGCTAACTATGGCTACACCTTC
TRBD1	TRBV4-2	.	16	TRBJ1-5	CASSQDQGVARQPQHF	TGTGCCAGCAGCCAAGATCAGGGGGTTGCGCGGCAGCCCCAGCATTTT
TRBD2	TRBV29-1	.	14	TRBJ2-1	CSVDRLAGVNEQFF	TGCAGCGTCGATAGACTAGCGGGAGTCAATGAGCAGTTCTTC
.	TRBV5-1	.	14	TRBJ2-3	CASNLDGSADTQYF	TGCGCCAGCAACCTGGACGGGAGCGCGGATACGCAGTATTTT
TRBD2	TRBV2	.	15	TRBJ2-2	CASSVREGGTGELFF	TGTGCCAGCAGTGTTAGGGAGGGAGGCACCGGGGAGCTGTTTTTT
.	TRBV5-1	.	14	TRBJ2-1	CASSLGGGYNEQFF	TGCGCCAGCAGCTTGGGAGGGGGCTACAATGAGCAGTTCTTC
.	TRBV6-1	few	15	TRBJ2-5	CASSEVGGGGETQYF	TGTGCCAGCAGTGAAGTAGGAGGGGGGGGAGAGACCCAGTACTTC
.	TRBV28	.	13	TRBJ1-1	CASSRPGNTEAFF	TGTGCCAGCAGTCGCCCGGGGAACACTGAAGCTTTCTTT
TRBD2	TRBV5-6	.	14	TRBJ2-7	CASSLEVGGQEQYF	TGTGCCAGCAGCTTGGAGGTGGGAGGGCAAGAGCAGTACTTC
TRBD1	TRBV28	once	17	TRBJ2-7	CASSSVTGVRPNYEQYF	TGTGCCAGCAGTTCCGTGACAGGGGTCCGGCCGAATTACGAGCAGTACTTC
.	TRBV6-6	.	12	TRBJ2-1	CASSKGGNEQFF	TGTGCCAGCAGCAAAGGGGGCAATGAGCAGTTCTTC
.	TRBV5-1	.	14	TRBJ2-3	CASSLQLSTDTQYF	TGCGCCAGCAGCTTGCAGTTAAGCACAGATACGCAGTATTTT
.	TRBV18	.	12	TRBJ1-1	CASSPQSGEAFF	TGTGCCAGCTCACCGCAGTCAGGGGAAGCTTTCTTT